A single sample gave rise to the 29 T cell receptor beta chains below, sequenced in a study of T cells in women clearing cervical HPV infection. TCRdb's copy holds only in-frame clones and misses some; the assay was immunoSEQ multiplex PCR. The data include about 40,000 clones; the top ten clones carry 4.8%. Sequenced sample: blood buffy coat. The receptor source for this set is a woman aged 18 to 75 with a cervical HPV16 infection that either progressed to CIN3+ or cleared (not recorded which).

Worth noting for this clone: The CDR3 goes on 3 residues after the read ends, and that part is filled in from the germline J gene. The chain has TRBV6-1 and TRBJ1-2, with 7 bases matching TRBD1. The length of the CDR3 is 15 residues. Germline V gene lookup returns CDR1 MNHNS and CDR2 SASEGT. Unmatched junction bases numbered 5, after V lost 4 bases and J lost 0 bases. The CDR3 bases that were read are TGTGCCAGCAGTGGACAGGGCCGAGCTAACTATGGC. Protein product: CASSGQGRANYG. The entire CDR3 protein reads CASSGQGRANYGYTF.

Of note for this clone: The read is 3 residues too short to cover the CDR3 end, so that end is filled in from the germline J gene. The V gene is TRBV27, the J gene TRBJ2-5; D possibly corresponds to TRBD2 (6 bases). Per germline, CDR1 MNHEY and CDR2 SMNVEV (reference sequence). V lost 6 bases to trimming and J lost 4 bases, with 24 bases between them. The CDR3 is 17 amino acids. CDR3 bases read: TGTGCCAGCAGCGCTAACAACCGGGACTTCCGTCTAGAGACC. This gives the protein CASSANNRDFRLET. The full CDR3 protein is CASSANNRDFRLETQYF.

Concerning this clone: From the germline J gene comes the end of the CDR3, since the read stops 3 residues before it. V and J are TRBV5-6 and TRBJ1-2; D uncertain. The germline gives CDR1 SGHDT, CDR2 YYEEEE. The CDR3 sequence is 14 residues long. V was pared by 0 bases and J by 7 bases, with 13 bases between. Here the CDR3 reads CASSLVENYGGYTF. The CDR3 bases that were read are TGTGCCAGCAGCTTGGTTGAGAACTATGGTGGC. The entire variable domain, with the rest obtained from reference TRBV5-6 and TRBJ1-2, is as follows: DAGVTQSPTHLIKTRGQQVTLRCSPKSGHDTVSWYQQALGQGPQFIFQYYEEEERQRGNFPDRFSGHQFPNYSSELNVNALLLGDSALYLCASSLVENYGGYTFGSGTRLTVV.

In the case of this clone: The observed sequence ends 3 residues before the CDR3 terminus, with the missing tail filled in from the germline J gene. V is TRBV3-1 (or the pseudogene TRBV3-2) and J is TRBJ2-3; D possibly corresponds to TRBD1 (6 bases). From germline, CDR1 is LGHDT and CDR2 YNNKEL (reference sequence). V was clipped by 4 bases and J by 2 bases, with 16 bases between them. This CDR3 is built from 16 residues. CDR3 DNA, as far as it was read: TGTGCCAGCAGCCCTGACCACAGGGCTAACACAGATACG. Translation gives CASSPDHRANTDT. The entire CDR3 is CASSPDHRANTDTQYF.

As to this clone: The read falls 3 residues short of the CDR3 end, and the missing part is taken from the germline J gene. The chain employs TRBV29-1 and TRBJ2-7, with D maybe TRBD1 (6 bases). V shed 6 bases and J shed 5 bases, with 17 bases lying between them. Germline V CDR1 and CDR2: SQVTM, ANQGSEA. CDR3 length: 13 residues. The CDR3 bases that were read are TGCAGCGTCGAAAAACAGGGCAGCGACGAG. This gives the protein CSVEKQGSDE. From start to end, the CDR3 is CSVEKQGSDEQYF.

CDR3 in amino acids: CASGTPNTGELFF. The sequenced part of the CDR3 DNA is TGCGCCAGCGGGACACCGAACACCGGGGAG. The J gene is TRBJ2-2, the V gene TRBV10-2; D might be TRBD1 (6 bases). The sequence runs out 3 residues before the end of the CDR3; the remainder is reconstructed from the germline J gene. V was pared by 8 bases and J by 0 bases, with 7 bases between. This CDR3 is built from 13 residues. CDR1 and CDR2 from the germline V gene are WSHSY and SAAADI.

A remark on this clone: Read coverage stops 3 residues before the CDR3 terminus; the germline J gene supplies the remainder. V gene TRBV5-6 combines with J gene TRBJ2-7, with D maybe TRBD1 (6 bases). V dropped 3 bases and J dropped 3 bases, with 10 bases sitting between them. The CDR3 has 13 residues. The germline CDR1 and CDR2 sequences are SGHDT and YYEEEE. The sequenced part of the CDR3 DNA is TGTGCCAGCAGCTCCACGGACAGCTACGAG. Amino acid sequence: CASSSTDSYE. The complete CDR3 reads CASSSTDSYEQYF.

Comment on this clone: The CDR3 end is not reached by the read, which stops 3 residues before it; the germline J gene fills it in. The V gene is TRBV5-8, the J gene TRBJ1-2; unclear D gene. The germline CDR1 and CDR2 sequences are SGHTS and YDEGEE. V was trimmed by 2 bases and J by 6 bases, leaving 8 bases between them. The CDR3 has 12 amino acids. The CDR3 sequence: CASSFRIHGYTF. The CDR3 DNA, read in part, is TGTGCCAGCAGCTTCAGGATCCATGGC. Complete variable domain (other parts from reference TRBV5-8 and TRBJ1-2): EAGVTQSPTHLIKTRGQQATLRCSPISGHTSVYWYQQALGLGLQFLLWYDEGEERNRGNFPPRFSGRQFPNYSSELNVNALELEDSALYLCASSFRIHGYTFGSGTRLTVV.

A remark on this clone: The read terminates 3 residues before the CDR3 end, so the remaining end is supplied by the germline J gene. The chain has TRBV5-1 and TRBJ2-1, with no clear D. Germline CDR1 reads SGHRS; CDR2 reads YFSETQ. With 4 bases removed from V and 1 base from J, the gap between germline ends came to 6 bases. The CDR3 spans 13 residues. Incomplete CDR3 DNA: TGCGCCAGCAGCCCGACATCCTACAATGAG. This sequence encodes CASSPTSYNE. The CDR3 reads in full as CASSPTSYNEQFF.

As regards this clone: The read terminates 3 residues ahead of where the CDR3 ends, so the germline J gene completes it. The V call is TRBV2, the J call TRBJ1-1; D is undetermined. Trimming took off 1 base at V and 4 bases at J, with 10 bases between the two ends. From germline, CDR1 is SNHLY and CDR2 FYNNEI. The CDR3 has 14 amino acids. CDR3 DNA (partial): TGTGCCAGCAGTGAAGTTGAGGGCCTCACTGAA. As protein: CASSEVEGLTE. The whole CDR3 sequence reads CASSEVEGLTEAFF.

The CDR3 bases that were read are TGTGCCAGCAGTTCGGGGCGGGGGCGGACAGATACG. This codes for CASSSGRGRTDT. The full CDR3 sequence reads CASSSGRGRTDTQYF. The chain employs TRBV5-6 and TRBJ2-3; maybe TRBD2 (7 bases). The read comes to an end 3 residues before the CDR3 does, leaving the germline J gene to fill in the end. Deletions cut 5 bases from V and 3 bases from J, with 16 bases between. There are 15 residues in the CDR3. Germline V gene lookup returns CDR1 SGHDT and CDR2 YYEEEE.

The covered CDR3 bases are TGTGCCAGCAGCTTAAATGGAGGGCAGGGACTTTTCTACGAG. Amino acid sequence: CASSLNGGQGLFYE. The full CDR3 protein is CASSLNGGQGLFYEQYF. This rearrangement joins TRBV7-3 to TRBJ2-7; perhaps TRBD2 as D (6 bases). Read coverage stops 3 residues before the CDR3 terminus; the germline J gene supplies the remainder. The CDR3 length is 17 residues. The V gene lost 1 base and the J gene lost 3 bases, with 19 bases spanning the gap. Looked up from germline, CDR1 is SGHTA and CDR2 is FQGTGA.

Remarks on this clone: Read sequence stops 3 residues before the CDR3 end, and the germline J gene provides the missing end. The chain couples TRBV2 to TRBJ2-5, with 15 bases matching TRBD2. The V gene's germline CDR1 is SNHLY and CDR2 FYNNEI. Germline trimming cut 5 bases from V and 5 bases from J; bases unmatched to any gene: 3. The CDR3 spans 15 residues. CDR3 bases read: TGTGCCAGCAGTTGGACTAGCGGGGGGGGTGAGACC. Translating it yields CASSWTSGGGET. The CDR3 in its entirety is CASSWTSGGGETQYF.

A word on this clone: From the germline J gene comes the end of the CDR3, since the read stops 3 residues before it. The chain is built from TRBV7-3 and TRBJ2-2; D is perhaps TRBD2 (5 bases). Germline CDR1 SGHTA, CDR2 FQGTGA. The V end was cut by 1 base, the J end by 5 bases, with 11 bases between. The CDR3 sequence is 15 residues long. Partial CDR3 DNA: TGTGCCAGCAGCTTAAGAGGGCCTGGGACCGGGGAG. It yields the protein CASSLRGPGTGE. The full CDR3 protein is CASSLRGPGTGELFF.

Points on this clone: The read halts 3 residues ahead of the CDR3 end, with the missing end drawn from the germline J gene. This chain links TRBV5-5 with TRBJ1-6, with D possibly matching TRBD1 (5 bases). This CDR3 spans 15 amino acids. Germline loops: CDR1 SGHKS, CDR2 YYEKEE (reference sequence). V was shortened by 4 bases and J by 7 bases, with 15 bases between the two germline ends. The covered CDR3 bases are TGTGCCAGCAGCCCCCCCCGGGGGGAGAATTCACCC. Its translation is CASSPPRGENSP. The full CDR3 sequence reads CASSPPRGENSPLHF. Drawing the rest from reference TRBV5-5 and TRBJ1-6, the complete variable domain is DAGVTQSPTHLIKTRGQQVTLRCSPISGHKSVSWYQQVLGQGPQFIFQYYEKEERGRGNFPDRFSARQFPNYSSELNVNALLLGDSALYLCASSPPRGENSPLHFGNGTRLTVT.

In regard to this clone: A read error may produce the germline difference seen at one junction end. The sequenced fragment ends 3 residues before the CDR3 boundary, so the rest is inferred from the germline J gene. The J gene is TRBJ1-1, the V gene TRBV2, with TRBD1 as a possible D gene (6 bases). Germline-derived CDR1 and CDR2 are SNHLY and FYNNEI. This CDR3 contains 13 residues. The CDR3 is CASTLTGNSEAFF. Partial CDR3 DNA: TGTGCCAGCACGCTTACAGGGAACTCTGAA.

A word on this clone: The CDR3 end is not reached by the read, which stops 3 residues before it; the germline J gene fills it in. V and J are TRBV12-3 or TRBV12-4 and TRBJ1-1; 8 bases are shared with TRBD1. CDR3 size: 11 residues. CDR3 protein: CASSRDREAFF. The sequenced part of the CDR3 DNA is TGTGCCAGCAGTCGGGACAGGGAA.

Notes on this clone: The read stops 3 residues short of the end of the CDR3; the missing end is completed from the germline J gene. V is TRBV13 and J is TRBJ1-5; D perhaps matches TRBD1 (6 bases). Germline V CDR1 and CDR2: PRHDT, FYEKMQ (reference sequence). The CDR3 consists of 20 residues. The V gene lost 5 bases and the J gene lost 1 base, with 27 bases spanning the gap. The sequenced CDR3 bases are TGTGCCAGCAGCCCTCGGACAGTCGGAACATCAGACACAAGCAATCAGCCC. Its translation: CASSPRTVGTSDTSNQP. The entire CDR3 protein reads CASSPRTVGTSDTSNQPQHF. The full variable domain, rest sourced from reference TRBV13 and TRBJ1-5, is AAGVIQSPRHLIKEKRETATLKCYPIPRHDTVYWYQQGPGQDPQFLISFYEKMQSDKGSIPDRFSAQQFSDYHSELNMSSLELGDSALYFCASSPRTVGTSDTSNQPQHFGDGTRLSIL.

As to this clone: The CDR3 end falls 3 residues outside the read, so it is completed with the germline J gene. This chain uses TRBV6-1 with TRBJ1-5; TRBD1 matches at 9 bases. V was pared by 1 base and J by 5 bases, with 3 bases of the junction left unmatched. The CDR3 has 15 amino acids. Germline V gene sequence: CDR1 MNHNS, CDR2 SASEGT. The CDR3 bases that were read are TGTGCCAGCAGTGAAGAATGGACAGGGGATCAGCCC. Translation: CASSEEWTGDQP. Given in full, the CDR3 is CASSEEWTGDQPQHF.

Remarks on this clone: The read finishes 3 residues shy of the CDR3 end, and the germline J gene is used to complete it. This chain links TRBV7-8 with TRBJ2-2, with 10 bases matching TRBD1. CDR1 SGHVS and CDR2 FQNEAQ come from the germline V gene. V lost 9 bases and J lost 6; bases outside the gene matches: 7. The CDR3 sequence is 14 residues long. The sequenced part of the CDR3 DNA is TGTGCCAGTCGGGGGACAGGGGCCTCCGGGGAG. Protein sequence: CASRGTGASGE. The whole CDR3 protein is CASRGTGASGELFF.

Regarding this clone: The CDR3 end is not reached by the read, which stops 3 residues before it; the germline J gene fills it in. V gene TRBV10-3 combines with J gene TRBJ2-1; D perhaps matches TRBD2 (6 bases). CDR3 length equals 16 residues. Germline V CDR1 and CDR2: ENHRY, SYGVKD. The V end was cut by 9 bases, the J end by 0 bases, with 18 bases between. Incomplete CDR3 DNA: TGTGCCATTCGGGGAGGACTTCTGAGCTCCTACAATGAG. It encodes CAIRGGLLSSYNE. The CDR3 in its entirety is CAIRGGLLSSYNEQFF.

Notes on this clone: The CDR3 end falls 3 residues outside the read, so it is completed with the germline J gene. The chain combines TRBV12-3 or TRBV12-4 with TRBJ2-7; tentatively, D is TRBD1 (5 bases). The CDR3 is made up of 14 amino acids. Trimming left V 5 bases short and J 2 bases short, with 13 bases between. The CDR3 spells CASSTQGTTYEQYF. CDR3 DNA, as far as it was read: TGTGCCAGCAGTACCCAGGGCACTACCTACGAG.

Remarks on this clone: The read ends 3 residues shy of where the CDR3 ends; the end is completed using the germline J gene. The chain links TRBV7-6 to TRBJ2-5, with a tentative D call TRBD1 (6 bases). There are 15 residues in the CDR3. The germline V gene encodes CDR1 SGHVS and CDR2 FNYEAQ. V was trimmed by 1 base and J by 0 bases, leaving 9 bases between them. This CDR3 reads CASSLEDSYQETQYF. The part of the CDR3 DNA that was read is TGTGCCAGCAGCTTAGAGGACAGTTACCAAGAGACC.

About this clone: The CDR3 extends 3 residues past the end of the read, so its final part is completed from the germline J gene. The chain has TRBV5-1 and TRBJ1-4, with 7 nucleotides matching TRBD1. This CDR3 region has 16 residues. From germline, CDR1 is SGHRS and CDR2 YFSETQ. V shed 4 bases and J 8 bases; nucleotides not matched to a gene: 14. The sequenced CDR3 bases are TGCGCCAGCAGCCCTGGGACAGCCCGAAACAGGGAAAAA. Amino acid sequence: CASSPGTARNREK. The CDR3 in full is CASSPGTARNREKLFF. Full variable domain (outside the CDR3, taken from reference TRBV5-1 and TRBJ1-4): KAGVTQTPRYLIKTRGQQVTLSCSPISGHRSVSWYQQTPGQGLQFLFEYFSETQRNKGNFPGRFSGRQFSNSRSEMNVSTLELGDSALYLCASSPGTARNREKLFFGSGTQLSVL.

About this clone: Read sequence stops 3 residues before the CDR3 end, and the germline J gene provides the missing end. The chain uses TRBV20-1 and TRBJ2-1, with 15 bases identical to TRBD2. Trimming cost V 2 bases and J 9 bases; bases outside gene matches: 5. CDR1 is DFQATT, CDR2 SNEGSKA, per germline (reference sequence). The CDR3 is 15 residues long. The CDR3 loop reads CSARIWTSGGVEQFF. The part of the CDR3 DNA that was read is TGCAGTGCTAGAATTTGGACTAGCGGGGGGGTTGAG.

Turning to this clone: The read ends 3 residues shy of where the CDR3 ends; the end is completed using the germline J gene. The rearrangement uses TRBV5-1 and TRBJ1-6; no clear D gene. CDR1 and CDR2 (germline): SGHRS, YFSETQ. This CDR3 is 15 amino acids long. V lost 0 bases and J 0 bases, leaving 4 bases between the germline ends. The CDR3: CASSLDSSYNSPLHF. CDR3 DNA (partial): TGCGCCAGCAGCTTGGATAGCTCCTATAATTCACCC.

Details on this clone: The CDR3 end falls 3 residues outside the read, so it is completed with the germline J gene. This sequence joins TRBV19 and TRBJ1-2; 9 bases align to TRBD1. Trimming at V came to 5 bases and at J to 6 bases, leaving 25 bases not matched to a gene. Germline V gene sequence: CDR1 LNHDA, CDR2 SQIVND (reference sequence). This CDR3 is built from 20 residues. The CDR3 DNA, read in part, is TGTGCCAGTAGTTTGGCGTCCGGGATGGGGACAGGGCGGGTGTCGGATGGC. This sequence encodes CASSLASGMGTGRVSDG. The entire CDR3 protein reads CASSLASGMGTGRVSDGYTF.

Regarding this clone: The CDR3 extends 3 residues past the end of the read, so its final part is completed from the germline J gene. This chain links TRBV6-8 with TRBJ1-1; D is perhaps TRBD1 (5 bases). The CDR3 is made up of 14 amino acids. V dropped 10 bases and J dropped 5 bases, with 20 bases sitting between them. Per germline, CDR1 MNHGY and CDR2 SAAAGT. The DNA read from the CDR3 is TGTGCCATCCCCCGGCAGGTGAAGGGGACTGAA. Protein sequence: CAIPRQVKGTE. The whole CDR3 reads CAIPRQVKGTEAFF.

For this clone: The CDR3 end is not reached by the read, which stops 3 residues before it; the germline J gene fills it in. This sequence joins TRBV14 and TRBJ1-1, with D uncertain. CDR3 length equals 15 residues. Germline V gene data show CDR1 as SGHDN and CDR2 as FVKESK. V lost 2 bases to trimming and J lost 1 base, with 11 bases between them. CDR3 loop: CASSQNRGSNTEAFF. The DNA read from the CDR3 is TGTGCCAGCAGCCAAAATCGGGGTTCGAACACTGAA.